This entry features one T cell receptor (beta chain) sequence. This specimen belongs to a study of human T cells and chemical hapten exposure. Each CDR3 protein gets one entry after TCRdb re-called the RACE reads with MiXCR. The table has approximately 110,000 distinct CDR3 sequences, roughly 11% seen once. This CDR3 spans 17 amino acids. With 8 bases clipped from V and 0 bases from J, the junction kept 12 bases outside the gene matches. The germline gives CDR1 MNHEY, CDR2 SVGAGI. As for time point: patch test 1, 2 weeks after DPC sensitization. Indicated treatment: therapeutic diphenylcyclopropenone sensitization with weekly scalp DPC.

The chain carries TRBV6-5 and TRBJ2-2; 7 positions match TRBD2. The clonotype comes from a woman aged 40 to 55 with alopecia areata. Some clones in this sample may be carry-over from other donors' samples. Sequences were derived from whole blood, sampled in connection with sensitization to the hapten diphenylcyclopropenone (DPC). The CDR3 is CASSIAGPASNTGELFF. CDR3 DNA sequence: TGTGCCAGCTCAATAGCGGGTCCGGCCTCGAACACCGGGGAGCTGTTTTTT.